The rows below give T cell receptor beta chains drawn from one sample of a study of shared clonotypes between healthy human individuals. Profiled with immunoSEQ multiplex PCR; TCRdb holds only in-frame clones, not every one. The sample yields about 2.1 million clones, roughly 93% seen once. Sequencing was done on a sample of naive CD8+ T cells from PBMCs. These receptors originate from a man younger than 30 in good health. Some clones in this sample may be carry-over from other donors' samples. The CDR3 runs from the conserved cysteine through the conserved F or W. The D gene is left open where the match is weak. Part of the rows lack a size; the others show once, few, many or a class for expanded clones.

CDR3 protein: CASSENRPTNEKLFF
CDR3 DNA: TGTGCCAGCAGTGAGAACCGCCCAACTAATGAAAAACTGTTTTTT
clone size: NA
V gene: TRBV2
J gene: TRBJ1-4
D gene: NA

CDR3 protein: CASTLTGSTDTQYF
CDR3 DNA: TGTGCCAGCACCCTTACCGGTAGCACAGATACGCAGTATTTT
clone size: NA
V gene: TRBV27
J gene: TRBJ2-3
D gene: NA

CDR3 protein: CASSLFRGDTQYF
CDR3 DNA: TGTGCCAGCAGCTTATTCCGGGGGGATACGCAGTATTTT
clone size: NA
V gene: TRBV11-2
J gene: TRBJ2-3
D gene: NA

CDR3 protein: CASPLAVGWDEQFF
CDR3 DNA: TGTGCCAGCCCGCTAGCGGTAGGCTGGGATGAGCAGTTCTTC
clone size: NA
V gene: TRBV9
J gene: TRBJ2-1
D gene: TRBD2

CDR3 protein: CASSPTWPGARHF
CDR3 DNA: TGCGCCAGCAGCCCCACCTGGCCGGGCGCCAGGCATTTT
clone size: NA
V gene: TRBV4-1
J gene: TRBJ1-3
D gene: NA

CDR3 protein: CASSSSEASYNEQFF
CDR3 DNA: TGTGCCAGCAGCTCTAGCGAGGCCTCCTACAATGAGCAGTTCTTC
clone size: NA
V gene: TRBV7-3
J gene: TRBJ2-1
D gene: NA

CDR3 protein: CASREGTPNNEQFF
CDR3 DNA: TGTGCCAGCAGAGAAGGGACCCCTAACAATGAGCAGTTCTTC
clone size: NA
V gene: TRBV28
J gene: TRBJ2-1
D gene: NA

CDR3 protein: CASSLGVSAGDEQYF
CDR3 DNA: TGTGCCAGCAGCTTAGGAGTGAGTGCTGGTGACGAGCAGTACTTC
clone size: NA
V gene: TRBV11-2
J gene: TRBJ2-7
D gene: NA

CDR3 protein: CASSPEAAVDPLYEQYF
CDR3 DNA: TGTGCCAGCTCACCAGAAGCCGCGGTAGACCCCCTCTACGAGCAGTACTTC
clone size: NA
V gene: TRBV18
J gene: TRBJ2-7
D gene: NA

CDR3 protein: CASSQGLAGDTNTGELFF
CDR3 DNA: TGTGCCAGCAGCCAAGGACTAGCGGGAGATACAAACACCGGGGAGCTGTTTTTT
clone size: NA
V gene: TRBV14
J gene: TRBJ2-2
D gene: TRBD2

CDR3 protein: CASSLLPSELSSYNEQFF
CDR3 DNA: TGTGCCAGCTCACTGCTCCCTAGCGAACTGAGCTCCTACAATGAGCAGTTCTTC
clone size: NA
V gene: TRBV18
J gene: TRBJ2-1
D gene: NA

CDR3 protein: CASRPGGSNQPQHF
CDR3 DNA: TGTGCCAGCCGCCCCGGGGGGAGCAATCAGCCCCAGCATTTT
clone size: NA
V gene: TRBV27
J gene: TRBJ1-5
D gene: NA

CDR3 protein: CSVGQGRLANEKLFF
CDR3 DNA: TGCAGCGTTGGACAGGGTCGACTAGCTAATGAAAAACTGTTTTTT
clone size: NA
V gene: TRBV29-1
J gene: TRBJ1-4
D gene: TRBD1

CDR3 protein: CASSIVADSNQPQHF
CDR3 DNA: TGTGCCAGTAGTATCGTCGCGGATAGCAATCAGCCCCAGCATTTT
clone size: NA
V gene: TRBV19
J gene: TRBJ1-5
D gene: NA

CDR3 protein: CASWGRNTEAFF
CDR3 DNA: TGTGCCAGCTGGGGACGGAACACTGAAGCTTTCTTT
clone size: NA
V gene: TRBV7-9
J gene: TRBJ1-1
D gene: NA

CDR3 protein: CASSFKVGTQYF
CDR3 DNA: TGTGCCAGCAGTTTCAAGGTTGGGACCCAGTACTTC
clone size: NA
V gene: TRBV6-5
J gene: TRBJ2-5
D gene: NA

CDR3 protein: CASRPGQGPYEQYF
CDR3 DNA: TGTGCCAGCAGGCCGGGACAGGGGCCCTACGAGCAGTACTTC
clone size: NA
V gene: TRBV7-9
J gene: TRBJ2-7
D gene: TRBD1

CDR3 protein: CASSLDRGDIQYF
CDR3 DNA: TGTGCCAGCAGCCTGGACAGGGGGGACATTCAGTACTTC
clone size: NA
V gene: TRBV7-9
J gene: TRBJ2-4
D gene: TRBD1

CDR3 protein: CASSLGGGINQPQHF
CDR3 DNA: TGTGCCAGCAGCTTAGGAGGGGGTATCAATCAGCCCCAGCATTTT
clone size: once
V gene: TRBV7-2
J gene: TRBJ1-5
D gene: NA

CDR3 protein: CASSPPGSGAYTGELFF
CDR3 DNA: TGTGCCAGCTCACCACCAGGGTCCGGGGCCTACACCGGGGAGCTGTTTTTT
clone size: once
V gene: TRBV18
J gene: TRBJ2-2
D gene: NA

CDR3 protein: CASSRTEWDEQFF
CDR3 DNA: TGTGCCAGCAGTCGGACAGAGTGGGATGAGCAGTTCTTC
clone size: NA
V gene: TRBV28
J gene: TRBJ2-1
D gene: NA

CDR3 protein: CASSVNKETSGTEAFF
CDR3 DNA: TGTGCCAGCAGCGTAAACAAGGAAACCTCGGGCACTGAAGCTTTCTTT
clone size: NA
V gene: TRBV9
J gene: TRBJ1-1
D gene: NA

CDR3 protein: CASSLGSFTDTQYF
CDR3 DNA: TGTGCCAGCAGTTTGGGGAGCTTCACAGATACGCAGTATTTT
clone size: NA
V gene: TRBV28
J gene: TRBJ2-3
D gene: NA

CDR3 protein: CSVDTLAGQYF
CDR3 DNA: TGCAGCGTTGATACCCTAGCGGGGCAGTACTTC
clone size: NA
V gene: TRBV29-1
J gene: TRBJ2-7
D gene: TRBD2

CDR3 protein: CASSFPSLEQYF
CDR3 DNA: TGTGCCAGCAGCTTCCCTAGCCTTGAGCAGTACTTC
clone size: once
V gene: TRBV11-2
J gene: TRBJ2-7
D gene: NA

CDR3 protein: CASSLGGQVFEQYF
CDR3 DNA: TGTGCCAGCAGCTTAGGAGGGCAAGTCTTCGAGCAGTACTTC
clone size: once
V gene: TRBV7-9
J gene: TRBJ2-7
D gene: NA

CDR3 protein: CASSSGKEADYGYTF
CDR3 DNA: TGTGCCAGCAGCTCGGGGAAGGAGGCAGACTATGGCTACACCTTC
clone size: once
V gene: TRBV5-6
J gene: TRBJ1-2
D gene: NA

CDR3 protein: CAISEPRDSPNTEELFF
CDR3 DNA: TGTGCCATCAGTGAGCCGCGGGACTCTCCGAACACCGAGGAGCTGTTTTTT
clone size: NA
V gene: TRBV10-3
J gene: TRBJ2-2
D gene: NA

CDR3 protein: CASSSGAYEQYF
CDR3 DNA: TGTGCCAGCAGCTCGGGGGCTTACGAGCAGTACTTC
clone size: NA
V gene: TRBV7-9
J gene: TRBJ2-7
D gene: NA

CDR3 protein: CASREGSATNEKLFF
CDR3 DNA: TGTGCCAGCAGGGAGGGGAGTGCAACTAATGAAAAACTGTTTTTT
clone size: NA
V gene: TRBV27
J gene: TRBJ1-4
D gene: NA

CDR3 protein: CSALVVVNEQFF
CDR3 DNA: TGCAGCGCCCTGGTAGTGGTCAATGAGCAGTTCTTC
clone size: NA
V gene: TRBV29-1
J gene: TRBJ2-1
D gene: NA

CDR3 protein: CAISDNSLAKNIQYF
CDR3 DNA: TGTGCCATCAGTGACAACTCCCTAGCCAAAAACATTCAGTACTTC
clone size: NA
V gene: TRBV10-3
J gene: TRBJ2-4
D gene: NA

CDR3 protein: CASSEWDGLSGNTIYF
CDR3 DNA: TGCGCCAGCAGTGAGTGGGACGGTCTCTCTGGAAACACCATATATTTT
clone size: NA
V gene: TRBV10-1
J gene: TRBJ1-3
D gene: NA

CDR3 protein: CARRFSRVRSNQPQHF
CDR3 DNA: TGTGCCAGAAGGTTCTCGCGGGTGAGAAGCAATCAGCCCCAGCATTTT
clone size: NA
V gene: TRBV5-3
J gene: TRBJ1-5
D gene: NA

CDR3 protein: CASSEAYGSNQPQHF
CDR3 DNA: TGTGCCAGCAGTGAAGCCTACGGTAGCAATCAGCCCCAGCATTTT
clone size: once
V gene: TRBV2
J gene: TRBJ1-5
D gene: NA

CDR3 protein: CASSYTEDYGYTF
CDR3 DNA: TGTGCCAGCAGTTACACAGAGGACTATGGCTACACCTTC
clone size: NA
V gene: TRBV25-1
J gene: TRBJ1-2
D gene: NA

CDR3 protein: CASSFMAQTSHEQFF
CDR3 DNA: TGTGCCAGCAGTTTCATGGCCCAGACTAGTCATGAGCAGTTCTTC
clone size: NA
V gene: TRBV27
J gene: TRBJ2-1
D gene: NA

CDR3 protein: CASSLVGTQETQYF
CDR3 DNA: TGTGCCAGCAGCTTAGTGGGGACGCAAGAGACCCAGTACTTC
clone size: NA
V gene: TRBV11-2
J gene: TRBJ2-5
D gene: NA

CDR3 protein: CASSRSGGIQTGQPQHF
CDR3 DNA: TGCGCCAGCAGCCGAAGTGGGGGGATCCAGACAGGGCAGCCCCAGCATTTT
clone size: NA
V gene: TRBV4-1
J gene: TRBJ1-5
D gene: TRBD1

CDR3 protein: CASSNRAGNTGELFF
CDR3 DNA: TGTGCCAGCAGTAACAGGGCAGGGAACACCGGGGAGCTGTTTTTT
clone size: NA
V gene: TRBV27
J gene: TRBJ2-2
D gene: NA

CDR3 protein: CASGIENPNEQFF
CDR3 DNA: TGTGCTAGTGGCATTGAAAACCCGAATGAGCAGTTCTTC
clone size: NA
V gene: TRBV12-5
J gene: TRBJ2-1
D gene: NA

CDR3 protein: CASSPTSGRASEQYF
CDR3 DNA: TGTGCCAGCAGCCCCACTAGCGGGAGGGCCTCCGAGCAGTACTTC
clone size: NA
V gene: TRBV7-2
J gene: TRBJ2-7
D gene: TRBD2

CDR3 protein: CASRPRPDRGRGYTF
CDR3 DNA: TGTGCCAGCAGGCCACGACCGGACAGGGGGAGAGGCTACACCTTC
clone size: NA
V gene: TRBV27
J gene: TRBJ1-2
D gene: TRBD1

CDR3 protein: CASSHNRGGAGELGPYEQYF
CDR3 DNA: TGTGCCAGCAGCCACAACCGGGGGGGAGCGGGAGAATTGGGGCCCTACGAGCAGTACTTC
clone size: NA
V gene: TRBV9
J gene: TRBJ2-7
D gene: TRBD2

CDR3 protein: CASSFSGSEQYF
CDR3 DNA: TGTGCCAGCAGCTTTAGCGGCTCCGAGCAGTACTTC
clone size: NA
V gene: TRBV5-5
J gene: TRBJ2-7
D gene: NA

CDR3 protein: CASSLRGGTDTQYF
CDR3 DNA: TGTGCCAGCTCACTTCGCGGCGGCACAGATACGCAGTATTTT
clone size: NA
V gene: TRBV18
J gene: TRBJ2-3
D gene: NA

CDR3 protein: CASSLRQGTGNEQFF
CDR3 DNA: TGTGCCAGCAGCTTGAGACAGGGGACGGGCAATGAGCAGTTCTTC
clone size: NA
V gene: TRBV7-9
J gene: TRBJ2-1
D gene: TRBD1

CDR3 protein: CATSRDRDLHYNEQFF
CDR3 DNA: TGTGCCACCAGCAGAGATAGGGACCTTCACTACAATGAGCAGTTCTTC
clone size: NA
V gene: TRBV15
J gene: TRBJ2-1
D gene: NA

CDR3 protein: CASTLGGDPEDGELFF
CDR3 DNA: TGTGCCAGCACCCTAGGGGGAGATCCTGAGGACGGGGAGCTGTTTTTT
clone size: NA
V gene: TRBV9
J gene: TRBJ2-2
D gene: NA

CDR3 protein: CANPSTSSRLGAFF
CDR3 DNA: TGTGCCAATCCGTCGACAAGTTCGAGACTTGGAGCTTTCTTT
clone size: NA
V gene: TRBV28
J gene: TRBJ1-1
D gene: NA

CDR3 protein: CASSFVNEQYF
CDR3 DNA: TGTGCCAGCAGTTTTGTGAACGAGCAGTACTTC
clone size: NA
V gene: TRBV28
J gene: TRBJ2-7
D gene: NA

CDR3 protein: CASSVREGTNEQFF
CDR3 DNA: TGTGCCAGCAGTGTACGGGAGGGCACTAATGAGCAGTTCTTC
clone size: NA
V gene: TRBV27
J gene: TRBJ2-1
D gene: TRBD2

CDR3 protein: CASTHVGGAGELFF
CDR3 DNA: TGTGCCAGCACCCACGTGGGGGGTGCCGGGGAGCTGTTTTTT
clone size: once
V gene: TRBV27
J gene: TRBJ2-2
D gene: NA

CDR3 protein: CASSLARSTNYGYTF
CDR3 DNA: TGTGCCAGCAGCTTGGCTAGATCGACTAACTATGGCTACACCTTC
clone size: NA
V gene: TRBV5-6
J gene: TRBJ1-2
D gene: NA

CDR3 protein: CASSVTERGPDTQYF
CDR3 DNA: TGTGCCAGCAGCGTGACAGAGAGAGGCCCAGATACGCAGTATTTT
clone size: NA
V gene: TRBV9
J gene: TRBJ2-3
D gene: NA